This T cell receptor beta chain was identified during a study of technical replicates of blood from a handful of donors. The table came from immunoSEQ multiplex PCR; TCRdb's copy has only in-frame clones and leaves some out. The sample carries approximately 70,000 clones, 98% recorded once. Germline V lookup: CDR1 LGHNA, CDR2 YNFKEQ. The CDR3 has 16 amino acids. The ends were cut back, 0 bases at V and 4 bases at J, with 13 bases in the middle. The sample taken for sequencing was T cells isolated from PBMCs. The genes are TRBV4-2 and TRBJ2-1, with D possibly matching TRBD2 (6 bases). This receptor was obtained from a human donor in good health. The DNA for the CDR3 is TGTGCCAGCAGCCAAGATTGGGCTAGCGCATACAATGAGCAGTTCTTC. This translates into CASSQDWASAYNEQFF.